This T cell receptor beta chain was sequenced during a study of cytotoxic CD8 clonotypes in ibrutinib-treated CLL. About the study: Around 25 partial and 2 complete responses; at median approximately 68 months, 14 remitted, approximately 12 progressed. There were, on average, about 250,000 productive templates and over 80,000 productive rearrangements per sample.

For TCR beta libraries, 1.5 to 2 micrograms of genomic DNA were obtained from cryopreserved PBMCs. Germline V gives CDR1 SGHNT, CDR2 YYREEE (reference sequence). Trimming cost V 4 bases and J 0 bases, with 13 bases left between them. There are 15 residues in the CDR3. Here immunoSEQ multiplex PCR was the method, and the copy in TCRdb shows in-frame clones only, minus some. The sample contains over 200,000 clones, roughly 73% of which appear only once. The starting material was PBMCs, obtained after 12 months of ibrutinib treatment. The clonotype comes from a human donor with chronic lymphocytic leukemia. This chain connects TRBV5-4 to TRBJ1-1, with D hard to call. The CDR3 nucleotides read TGTGCCAGCAGCCGGGCGGCCGAGATGAACACTGAAGCTTTCTTT. As protein: CASSRAAEMNTEAFF.